Listed below are T cell receptor beta chains from one sample, sequenced in a study of blood T cells in healthy people across ages. Using its own MiXCR run on the 5' RACE reads, TCRdb lists one record per CDR3 protein. The data show 550,000 to 650,000 distinct CDR3 sequences, with about 27% seen just once and under 4.5% held by the top ten. Another study also made use of these data, one on T cells of mothers and their children.

Sequenced material: blood. Every receptor here comes from a boy younger than 10 in good health. Each CDR3 is given without its conserved first and last residue. Only some rows state a clone size, as once, few, many or a class for expanded clones.

J	V	length	size	CDR3
TRBJ2-7	TRBV6-5	13	many	ASSYEGASSYEQY
TRBJ2-1	TRBV7-7	13	few	ASSPGQGAGNEQF
TRBJ2-3	TRBV5-1	15	-	ASSLGPEGGGTDTQY
-	TRBV20-1	10	-	SAETGFHEQY
TRBJ2-7	TRBV20-1	11	-	SARRRGSCEQY
TRBJ2-5	TRBV11-2	14	medium-sized	ASSYTGTTYQETQY
TRBJ1-1	TRBV29-1	12	-	SVGTGTVNTEAF
TRBJ2-5	TRBV20-1	13	-	SARALTSAQETQY
TRBJ1-4	TRBV3-1	11	few	ASSEADREKLF
TRBJ2-5	TRBV10-2	13	-	ASSEVASGLRPQY
TRBJ2-5	TRBV13	12	-	ASSPKTSQETQY
TRBJ2-1	TRBV9	14	-	ASSVVGAGEVGEQF
TRBJ1-3	TRBV12-3/TRBV12-4	13	few	ASSEIGHSGNTIY
TRBJ2-7	TRBV7-9	10	few	ASSRVGGEQY
TRBJ2-3	TRBV7-8	14	-	ASSLGDPIYTDTQY
TRBJ1-1	TRBV14	12	-	ASSLSTENTEAF
TRBJ2-1	TRBV12-3/TRBV12-4	13	-	ASSSSEALDNEQF
TRBJ2-7	TRBV6-2/TRBV6-3	14	-	ASSYVLAGLHYEQY
TRBJ2-5	TRBV18	11	many	ASSPGRSETQY
TRBJ1-1	TRBV5-1	12	few	ASSRETMNTEAF
TRBJ2-3	TRBV29-1	12	few	SVEGGVAPDTQY
TRBJ1-2	TRBV29-1	10	few	SVRAGSYGYT
TRBJ1-1	TRBV29-1	10	few	SVVEGNTEAF
TRBJ1-2	TRBV28	14	-	ASSSYLGQPNYGYT
TRBJ2-7	TRBV6-5	17	few	ASSYSVSGGLTYSYEQY
TRBJ1-4	TRBV7-9	13	-	ASSPSPGTNEKLF
TRBJ1-1	TRBV12-3/TRBV12-4	13	-	ASSLEPPGQGQAF
TRBJ2-3	TRBV9	10	-	ASSVGRNPPV
TRBJ2-7	TRBV20-1	15	-	SASLATSGRGSYEQY
TRBJ2-2	TRBV19	10	-	ASPNPPRELF
TRBJ2-5	TRBV12-3/TRBV12-4	11	few	ASSLIVKGGQY
TRBJ2-3	TRBV3-1	13	-	ASSQAGGGTDTQY
TRBJ2-3	TRBV4-3	14	-	ASSPGTTAITDTQY
-	TRBV21-1	13	-	APRLTGKLQETQY
TRBJ2-7	TRBV18	12	few	ASSPRGASYEQY
TRBJ1-6	TRBV9	12	few	ASSASVANSPLH
TRBJ1-2	TRBV27	12	few	ASRPLDRIYGYT
TRBJ2-1	TRBV12-5	12	-	ASGQTSGRNEQF
TRBJ1-6	TRBV6-2/TRBV6-3	12	-	ASGDSSYNSPLH
TRBJ1-2	TRBV11-1	11	few	ASSKQGVDGYT
TRBJ2-3	TRBV11-3	13	few	ASSPGGRGEDTQY
TRBJ2-7	TRBV12-3/TRBV12-4	12	few	ASSLTGWIYEQY
TRBJ1-1	TRBV25-1	16	few	ASSDSSGQTGLDTEAF
TRBJ2-1	TRBV5-6	14	-	ASSWGGTETYNEQF
TRBJ1-2	TRBV9	14	few	ASSVSAGQENYGYT
TRBJ1-1	TRBV19	10	-	ASSMMNPEAF
TRBJ2-4	TRBV15	13	few	ATSIHDRARNIQY
TRBJ1-1	TRBV29-1	9	few	SGGQGTEAF
TRBJ2-3	TRBV6-2/TRBV6-3	14	few	ASSLFKMGGADTQY